The clone carrying this T cell receptor (beta chain) was seen once. The CDR3 extends over 14 amino acids. Germline V gives CDR1 SGDLS, CDR2 YYNGEE. Losses at the gene ends were 0 bases for V and 11 bases for J; bases not matched to a gene: 9. This entry belongs to a study of blood T cell repertoires in COVID-19. Here immunoSEQ multiplex PCR was the method, and the copy in TCRdb shows in-frame clones only, minus some. The repertoire includes about 300,000 clones, 86% of them detected once, and around 1.5% sits in the top ten. The chain links TRBV9 to TRBJ1-1; TRBD1 matches 8 bases. The source material was peripheral blood. The source of this sequence is a woman in her fifties or sixties with acute or convalescent COVID-19. The CDR3: CASSVESGTGNAFF. The CDR3 DNA is TGTGCCAGCAGCGTAGAGTCCGGGACAGGCAATGCTTTCTTT.